This section outlines one T cell receptor (beta chain) sequence together with its context. Its antigen is unidentified. This record belongs to a study of blood T cells in healthy people across ages. Then a second PCR, running roughly 6 to 12 cycles, was carried out with a sample-barcoded 5' primer and a J-beta primer mix. TCRdb recomputed calls from the 5' RACE reads with MiXCR, one row per CDR3 protein. Of 1,800,000 or so distinct CDR3 sequences listed, roughly two fifths were seen once; the top ten hold under 30%. The study's findings and limits: Naive and antigen-experienced cells could not be conclusively compared, given unsorted PBMCs. When one million T cells were used, diversity estimates were thought to be underestimates.

This receptor was taken from a human donor in good health. Source material: blood.

The CDR3 nucleotides are TGTGCCAGCGTCAGCAGGGGGCAAGGGGAGCCCCAGCATTTT. As protein: CASVSRGQGEPQHF. The chain combines TRBV6-2 or TRBV6-3 with TRBJ1-5; TRBD1 aligns across 8 bases. CDR3 size: 14 residues. Losses at the gene ends were 8 bases for V and 8 bases for J; bases not matched to a gene: 11. Looked up from germline, CDR1 is MNHEY and CDR2 is SVGEGT.